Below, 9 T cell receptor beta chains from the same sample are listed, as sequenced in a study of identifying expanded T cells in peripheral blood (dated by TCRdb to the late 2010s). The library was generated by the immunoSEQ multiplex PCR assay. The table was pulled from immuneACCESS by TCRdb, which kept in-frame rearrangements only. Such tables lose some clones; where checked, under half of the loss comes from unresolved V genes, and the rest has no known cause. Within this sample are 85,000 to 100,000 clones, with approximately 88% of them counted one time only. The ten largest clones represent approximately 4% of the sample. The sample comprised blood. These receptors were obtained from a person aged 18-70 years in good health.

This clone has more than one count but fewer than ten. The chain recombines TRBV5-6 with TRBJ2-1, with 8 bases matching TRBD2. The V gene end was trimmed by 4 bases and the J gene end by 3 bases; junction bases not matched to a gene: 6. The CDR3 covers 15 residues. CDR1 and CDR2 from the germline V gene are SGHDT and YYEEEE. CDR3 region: CASSTGTSFYNEQFF. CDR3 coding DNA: TGTGCCAGCAGCACAGGGACTAGTTTCTACAATGAGCAGTTCTTC.

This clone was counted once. The CDR3 DNA sequence: TGCGCCAGCAGCCAATCGGGTTGGAATGAGCAGTTCTTC. Protein sequence: CASSQSGWNEQFF. The chain joins TRBV4-1 to TRBJ2-1; D unclear. The germline gives CDR1 MGHRA, CDR2 YSYEKL. V lost 2 bases, J lost 7 bases, and 9 bases lay in between. The CDR3 runs to 13 residues.

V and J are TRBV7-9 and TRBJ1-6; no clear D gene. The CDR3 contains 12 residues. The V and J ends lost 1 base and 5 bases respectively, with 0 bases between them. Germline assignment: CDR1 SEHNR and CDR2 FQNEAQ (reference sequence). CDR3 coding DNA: TGTGCCAGCAGCTTAGATAATTCACCCCTCCACTTT. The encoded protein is CASSLDNSPLHF.

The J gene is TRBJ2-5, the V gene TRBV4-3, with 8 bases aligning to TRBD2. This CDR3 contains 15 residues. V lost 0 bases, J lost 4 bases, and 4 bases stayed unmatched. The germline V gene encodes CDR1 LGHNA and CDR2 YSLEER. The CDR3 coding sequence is TGCGCCAGCAGCCAAGATCGGGGGGGAGGAGAGACCCAGTACTTC. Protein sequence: CASSQDRGGGETQYF.

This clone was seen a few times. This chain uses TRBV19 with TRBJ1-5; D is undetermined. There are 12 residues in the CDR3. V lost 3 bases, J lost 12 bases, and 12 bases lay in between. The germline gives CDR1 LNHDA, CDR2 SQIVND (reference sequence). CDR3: CASSISTQFQHF. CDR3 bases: TGTGCCAGTAGTATTTCTACGCAGTTCCAGCATTTT.

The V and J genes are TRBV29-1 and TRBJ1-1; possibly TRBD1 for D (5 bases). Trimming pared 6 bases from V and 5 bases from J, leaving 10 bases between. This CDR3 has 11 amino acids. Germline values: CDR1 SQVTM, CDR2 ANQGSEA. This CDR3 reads CSVSRETEAFF. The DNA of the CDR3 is TGCAGCGTGTCCAGGGAGACTGAAGCTTTCTTT.

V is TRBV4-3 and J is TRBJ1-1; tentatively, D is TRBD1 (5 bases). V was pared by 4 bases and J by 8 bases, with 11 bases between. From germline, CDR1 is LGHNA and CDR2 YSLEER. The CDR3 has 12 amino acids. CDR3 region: CASSLGAREAFF. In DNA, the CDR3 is TGCGCCAGCAGCCTAGGGGCGAGGGAAGCTTTCTTT.

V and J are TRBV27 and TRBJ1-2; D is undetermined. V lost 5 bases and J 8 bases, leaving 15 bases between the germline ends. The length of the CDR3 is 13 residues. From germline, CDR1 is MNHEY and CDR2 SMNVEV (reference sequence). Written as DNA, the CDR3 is TGTGCCAGCAGTCAATCAACCGTAAGGGGCTACACCTTC. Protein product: CASSQSTVRGYTF.

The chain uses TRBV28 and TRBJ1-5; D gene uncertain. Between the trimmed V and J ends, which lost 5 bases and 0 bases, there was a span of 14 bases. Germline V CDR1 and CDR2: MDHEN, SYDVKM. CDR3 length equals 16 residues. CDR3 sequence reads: CASSLTHIDSNQPQHF. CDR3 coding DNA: TGTGCCAGCAGTCTGACCCACATAGATAGCAATCAGCCCCAGCATTTT.